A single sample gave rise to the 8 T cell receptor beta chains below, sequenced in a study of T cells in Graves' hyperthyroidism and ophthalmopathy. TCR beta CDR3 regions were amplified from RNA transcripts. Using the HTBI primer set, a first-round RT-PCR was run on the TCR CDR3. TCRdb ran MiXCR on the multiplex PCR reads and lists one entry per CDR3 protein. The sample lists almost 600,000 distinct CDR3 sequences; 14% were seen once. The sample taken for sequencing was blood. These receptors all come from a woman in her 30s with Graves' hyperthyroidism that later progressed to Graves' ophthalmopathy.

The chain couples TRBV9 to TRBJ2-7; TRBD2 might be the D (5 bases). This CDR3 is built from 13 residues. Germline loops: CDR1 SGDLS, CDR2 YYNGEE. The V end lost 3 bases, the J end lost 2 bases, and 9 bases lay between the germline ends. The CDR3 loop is CASSAEGPYEQYF. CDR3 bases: TGTGCCAGCAGCGCCGAGGGTCCCTACGAGCAGTACTTC.

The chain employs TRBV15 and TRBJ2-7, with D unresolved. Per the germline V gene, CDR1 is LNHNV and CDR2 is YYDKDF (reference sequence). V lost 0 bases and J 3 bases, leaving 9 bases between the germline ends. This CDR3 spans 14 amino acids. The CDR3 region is CATSRESQNYEQYF. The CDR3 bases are TGTGCCACCAGCAGAGAATCGCAGAACTACGAGCAGTACTTC. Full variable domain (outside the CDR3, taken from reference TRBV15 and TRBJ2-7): DAMVIQNPRYQVTQFGKPVTLSCSQTLNHNVMYWYQQKSSQAPKLLFHYYDKDFNNEADTPDNFQSRRPNTSFCFLDIRSPGLGDTAMYLCATSRESQNYEQYFGPGTRLTVT.

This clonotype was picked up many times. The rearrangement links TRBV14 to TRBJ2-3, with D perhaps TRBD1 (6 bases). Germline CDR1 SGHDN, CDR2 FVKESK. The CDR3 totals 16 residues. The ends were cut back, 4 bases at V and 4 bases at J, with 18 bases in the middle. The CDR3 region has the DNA TGTGCCAGCAGCCTGGGTGTGAGACAGGAGGCAGATACGCAGTATTTT. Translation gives CASSLGVRQEADTQYF. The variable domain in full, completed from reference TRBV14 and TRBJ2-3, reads EAGVTQFPSHSVIEKGQTVTLRCDPISGHDNLYWYRRVMGKEIKFLLHFVKESKQDESGMPNNRFLAERTGGTYSTLKVQPAELEDSGVYFCASSLGVRQEADTQYFGPGTRLTVL.

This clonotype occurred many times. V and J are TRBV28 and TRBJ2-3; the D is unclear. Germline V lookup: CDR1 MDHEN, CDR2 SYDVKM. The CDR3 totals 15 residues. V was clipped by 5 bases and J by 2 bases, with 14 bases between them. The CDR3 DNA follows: TGTGCCAGCAGTATTAGTCCCGCTACCACAGATACGCAGTATTTT. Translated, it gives CASSISPATTDTQYF. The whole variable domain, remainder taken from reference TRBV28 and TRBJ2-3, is DVKVTQSSRYLVKRTGEKVFLECVQDMDHENMFWYRQDPGLGLRLIYFSYDVKMKEKGDIPEGYSVSREKKERFSLILESASTNQTSMYLCASSISPATTDTQYFGPGTRLTVL.

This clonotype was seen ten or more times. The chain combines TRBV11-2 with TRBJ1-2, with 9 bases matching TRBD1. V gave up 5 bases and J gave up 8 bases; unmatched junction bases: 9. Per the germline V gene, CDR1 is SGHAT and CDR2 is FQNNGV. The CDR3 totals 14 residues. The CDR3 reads CASSPGTGIEGYTF. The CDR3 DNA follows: TGTGCCAGCAGCCCCGGGACAGGGATTGAGGGCTACACCTTC.

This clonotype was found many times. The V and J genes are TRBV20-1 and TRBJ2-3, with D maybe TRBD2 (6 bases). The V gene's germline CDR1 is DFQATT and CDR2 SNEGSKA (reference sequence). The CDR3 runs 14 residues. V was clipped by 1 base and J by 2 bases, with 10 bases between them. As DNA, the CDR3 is TGCAGTGCTAGAGGGGGGGAGCCCACAGATACGCAGTATTTT. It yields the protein CSARGGEPTDTQYF.

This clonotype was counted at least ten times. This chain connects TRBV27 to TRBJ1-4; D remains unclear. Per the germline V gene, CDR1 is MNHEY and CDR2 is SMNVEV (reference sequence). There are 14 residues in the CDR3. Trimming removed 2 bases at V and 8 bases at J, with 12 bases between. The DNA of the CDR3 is TGTGCCAGCAGTTTAAGGGCGGTGAGCGAAAAACTGTTTTTT. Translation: CASSLRAVSEKLFF.

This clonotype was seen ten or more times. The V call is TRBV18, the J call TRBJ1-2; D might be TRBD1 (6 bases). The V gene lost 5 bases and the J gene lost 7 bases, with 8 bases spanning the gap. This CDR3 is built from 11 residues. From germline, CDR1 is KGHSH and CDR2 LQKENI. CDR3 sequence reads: CASSAGVGYTF. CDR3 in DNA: TGTGCCAGCTCAGCAGGGGTTGGCTACACCTTC.